The rows below give T cell receptor beta chains drawn from one sample of a study of early T cells in non-severe SARS-CoV-2 infection. TCRdb re-derived calls from the 5' RACE reads in MiXCR, one entry per CDR3 protein. The profile shows tens of thousands of distinct CDR3 sequences, roughly 12% of them singletons. Specimen: whole blood, collected at baseline. Receptors were obtained from an adult who was a healthcare worker with PCR-confirmed SARS-CoV-2 infection or an uninfected control (not recorded which). The CDR3 runs from the conserved cysteine through the conserved F or W. D genes are given only for firm matches. For some rows the clone size is stated as once, few or many, or as a class when expanded; others skip it.

>.|TRBV13|TRBJ2-7|.
CASSLAGVPYEQYF
TGTGCCAGCAGCTTAGCAGGGGTTCCCTACGAGCAGTACTTC
>.|TRBV12-3/TRBV12-4|TRBJ2-2|many
CASSPQGGELFF
TGTGCCAGCAGTCCCCAGGGCGGGGAGCTGTTTTTT
>.|TRBV7-6|TRBJ2-5|.
CASSLYDQYQETQYF
TGTGCCAGCAGCCTATACGACCAATACCAAGAGACCCAGTACTTC
>.|TRBV20-1|TRBJ2-1|many
CSARLFLRVTANEQFF
TGCAGTGCTAGATTATTTTTGCGAGTGACAGCTAATGAGCAGTTCTTC
>.|TRBV5-1|TRBJ1-5|.
CASSLGLGGNQPQHF
TGCGCCAGCAGCTTGGGGCTTGGGGGAAATCAGCCCCAGCATTTT
>.|TRBV7-2|TRBJ2-7|few
CASSFADSPSYEQYF
TGTGCCAGCAGCTTTGCTGACAGTCCTTCCTACGAGCAGTACTTC
>.|TRBV11-2|TRBJ1-4|many
CASTSLADANEKLFF
TGTGCCAGCACCAGCTTAGCCGACGCTAATGAAAAACTGTTTTTT
>.|TRBV20-1|TRBJ1-6|many
CSVFRESSYNSPLHF
TGCAGTGTATTTCGGGAGAGCTCCTATAATTCACCCCTCCACTTT
>.|TRBV28|TRBJ1-5|few
CASSRKGRYQPQHF
TGTGCCAGCAGTCGCAAGGGGAGGTATCAGCCCCAGCATTTT
>.|TRBV7-2|TRBJ1-1|few
CASSLTPDANTEAFF
TGTGCCAGCAGCCTTACCCCGGACGCGAACACTGAAGCTTTCTTT
>TRBD1|TRBV9|TRBJ1-1|.
CASSATGYTEAFF
TGTGCCAGCAGCGCGACAGGGTACACTGAAGCTTTCTTT
>TRBD2|TRBV11-2|TRBJ2-5|many
CASSLGGLAGDLETQYF
TGTGCCAGCAGCTTAGGCGGACTAGCGGGGGATCTGGAGACCCAGTACTTC
>.|TRBV7-9|TRBJ1-1|.
CASSPSAWDLRNTEAFF
TGTGCCAGCAGCCCCTCCGCCTGGGACCTGCGGAACACTGAAGCTTTCTTT
>.|TRBV12-3/TRBV12-4|TRBJ2-3|few
CASTTRFPDTQYF
TGTGCCAGCACCACCCGCTTTCCAGATACGCAGTATTTT
>.|TRBV6-1|TRBJ2-6|.
CASSQRSGANVLTF
TGTGCCAGCAGTCAGCGCTCTGGGGCCAACGTCCTGACTTTC
>.|TRBV27|TRBJ2-3|few
CASKPGRPSDTQYF
TGTGCCAGCAAACCGGGACGGCCATCAGATACGCAGTATTTT
>TRBD1|TRBV12-3/TRBV12-4|TRBJ2-3|few
CASRTGPSDTQYF
TGTGCCAGCCGGACAGGGCCGTCAGATACGCAGTATTTT
>.|TRBV7-2|TRBJ2-2|.
CASSFRDNGELFF
TGTGCCAGCAGCTTTAGGGATAACGGGGAGCTGTTTTTT
>.|TRBV18|TRBJ2-7|few
CASSPLRVSYEQYF
TGTGCCAGCTCACCACTCAGGGTCTCCTACGAGCAGTACTTC
>.|TRBV25-1|TRBJ2-2|few
CASSVRQGQGTGELFF
TGTGCCAGCAGTGTGAGGCAGGGGCAGGGCACCGGGGAGCTGTTTTTT
>.|TRBV29-1|TRBJ1-5|many
CSVGWSNQPQHF
TGCAGCGTTGGTTGGAGCAATCAGCCCCAGCATTTT
>.|TRBV24-1|TRBJ2-2|.
CATRGTNTGELFF
TGTGCCACCAGGGGAACGAACACCGGGGAGCTGTTTTTT
>TRBD1|TRBV2|TRBJ2-3|.
CASSDRGFVLDTQYF
TGTGCCAGCAGTGACAGGGGGTTCGTTTTAGATACGCAGTATTTT
>TRBD1|TRBV27|TRBJ2-6|.
CASSWTGALSGANVLTF
TGTGCCAGCAGTTGGACAGGGGCCCTCTCTGGGGCCAACGTCCTGACTTTC
>.|TRBV5-6|TRBJ2-4|many
CASSLGQMSGNF
TGTGCCAGCAGCTTGGGGCAGATGAGTGGGAACTTC
>.|TRBV4-3|TRBJ2-2|many
CASSQERMDWGAGELFF
TGCGCCAGCAGCCAAGAAAGGATGGACTGGGGTGCCGGGGAGCTGTTTTTT